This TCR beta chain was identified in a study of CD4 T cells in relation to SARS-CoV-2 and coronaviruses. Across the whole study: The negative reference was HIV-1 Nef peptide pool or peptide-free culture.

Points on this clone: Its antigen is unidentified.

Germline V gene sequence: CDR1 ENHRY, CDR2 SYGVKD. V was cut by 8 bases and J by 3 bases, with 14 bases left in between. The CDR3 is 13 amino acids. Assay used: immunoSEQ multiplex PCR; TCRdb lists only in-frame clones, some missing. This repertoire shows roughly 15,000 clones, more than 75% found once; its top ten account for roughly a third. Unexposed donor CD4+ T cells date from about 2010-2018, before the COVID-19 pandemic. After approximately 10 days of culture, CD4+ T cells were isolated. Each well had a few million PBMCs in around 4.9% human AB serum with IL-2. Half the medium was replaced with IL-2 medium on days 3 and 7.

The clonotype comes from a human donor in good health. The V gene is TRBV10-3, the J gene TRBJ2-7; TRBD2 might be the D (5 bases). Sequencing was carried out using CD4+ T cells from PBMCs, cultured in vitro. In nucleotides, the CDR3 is TGTGCCATCGGCCTCGGAGGAATCTACGAGCAGTACTTC. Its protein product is CAIGLGGIYEQYF.